The present entry profiles one TCR beta chain with its context. What it recognizes is unknown. CD8+CD57+ cell expansion had been shown by flow cytometry in patients chosen for sequencing. Blood samples were obtained from patients who had received no prior therapy. The template for TCR beta VDJ and CDR3 sequence profiling was genomic DNA. Via MiXCR, TCRdb re-called the reads, giving one row per CDR3 protein. Among 200,000 or so distinct CDR3 sequences listed, 65% were seen once. The data were taken from a study of CD8+CD57+ T cells in acquired aplastic anemia. Study summary: DNA from sorted CD4+ and CD8+ cells averaged roughly 3.2 ug. Points from the study as a whole: A significant difference in CD8+ Simpson's diversity between patients and controls was not found. Found in both controls and patients were twenty-nine CD8+ CDR3 sequences.

This sequence was found in a human donor with aplastic anemia. Sequenced input: sorted CD4+, CD8+, or CD8+CD57+ T cells (not recorded which) from PBMCs.

CDR3 region: CASSLEAGWHEQYF. The CDR3 region has the DNA TGTGCCAGCAGCTTAGAAGCAGGGTGGCACGAGCAGTACTTC. The chain uses TRBV7-2 and TRBJ2-7, with a weak D call TRBD1 (5 bases). Germline CDR1 SGHTA, CDR2 FQGNSA. V lost 1 base and J lost 5, with 12 bases in between. This CDR3 contains 14 residues.